The 26 T cell receptor beta chains below come from one sample, sequenced in a study of T-cell memory formation after mild COVID-19. MiXCR, run by TCRdb on the 5' RACE reads, gives a single entry per CDR3 protein. The data contain around 320,000 distinct CDR3 sequences, approximately 29% of them singletons. Sequenced sample: PBMCs or a T cell subset sorted from them (not recorded which). These receptors were obtained from an adult woman who had mild COVID-19 (a few samples of this study predate the infection). Cell type and time point are not known.

This sequence joins TRBV3-1 and TRBJ2-5; TRBD1 is a possible D gene (6 bases). From germline, CDR1 is LGHDT and CDR2 YNNKEL (reference sequence). The CDR3 loop spans 14 amino acids. With 4 bases removed from V and 3 bases from J, the gap between germline ends came to 12 bases. The chain's CDR3 is CASSRWGTKETQYF. The DNA of the CDR3 is TGTGCCAGCAGCCGATGGGGGACAAAAGAGACCCAGTACTTC.

The chain joins TRBV6-5 to TRBJ1-1; TRBD1 agrees at 7 bases. Germline lookup yields CDR1 MNHEY and CDR2 SVGAGI. J was trimmed by 5 bases and V by 2 bases; bases with no gene match: 5. The CDR3 contains 14 residues. This CDR3 reads CASSYDREETEAFF. CDR3 coding DNA: TGTGCCAGCAGTTACGACAGGGAGGAGACTGAAGCTTTCTTT.

V and J are TRBV5-1 and TRBJ1-1; D ambiguous. This CDR3 region has 16 residues. Germline assignment: CDR1 SGHRS and CDR2 YFSETQ. The V end was cut by 0 bases, the J end by 5 bases, with 17 bases between. The CDR3 here is CASSLEWAGGRTEAFF. The CDR3 coding sequence is TGCGCCAGCAGCTTGGAGTGGGCAGGTGGGCGGACTGAAGCTTTCTTT.

The chain combines TRBV7-9 with TRBJ1-1; the D is unclear. V was shortened by 4 bases and J by 3 bases, with 9 bases between the two germline ends. Germline V gene data show CDR1 as SEHNR and CDR2 as FQNEAQ (reference sequence). The CDR3 runs 13 residues. The CDR3 nucleotides are TGTGCCAGCAGCTCACGGGTGGACACTGAAGCTTTCTTT. Protein product: CASSSRVDTEAFF.

The V and J genes are TRBV27 and TRBJ1-2; 9 bases map to TRBD1. The CDR3 sequence is 13 residues long. Germline assignment: CDR1 MNHEY and CDR2 SMNVEV (reference sequence). V lost 3 bases and J lost 6; bases outside the gene matches: 2. The CDR3 region has the DNA TGTGCCAGCAGTTTCACAGGGGGCCATGGCTACACCTTC. This sequence encodes CASSFTGGHGYTF.

Remarks on this clonotype: In this CDR3 the conserved last residue, phenylalanine or tryptophan, is missing, so a read error is likely. The V and J genes are TRBV6-6 and TRBJ2-7; 9 positions match TRBD1. The germline CDR1 and CDR2 sequences are MNHNY and SVGAGI (reference sequence). The V and J ends lost 2 bases and 4 bases, in that order; junction bases with no gene match: 6. The CDR3 extends over 15 amino acids. The CDR3 loop reads CASSYARTGVYEQYL. CDR3 bases: TGTGCCAGCAGTTACGCCCGGACAGGGGTATACGAGCAGTACTTA.

This clonotype came up a few times. This rearrangement joins TRBV7-9 to TRBJ1-1; D uncertain. Germline V CDR1 and CDR2: SEHNR, FQNEAQ (reference sequence). V lost 6 bases and J lost 7, with 9 bases in between. The CDR3 consists of 11 residues. The CDR3 is CASSSLDEAFF. The CDR3 coding sequence is TGTGCCAGCAGTTCCCTGGATGAAGCTTTCTTT.

This clonotype has only a few counts. The CDR3 is CASSLRDRGRNEQFF. Here the CDR3 DNA reads TGTGCCAGCAGTCTCCGGGACAGGGGGCGGAATGAGCAGTTCTTC. V gene TRBV12-3 or TRBV12-4 combines with J gene TRBJ2-1; 12 positions match TRBD1. The CDR3 length is 15 residues. The junction had 6 bases not matched to a gene; V was cut back by 5 bases and J by 7 bases.

This sequence joins TRBV15 and TRBJ1-5, with D perhaps matching TRBD1 (5 bases). This CDR3 has 15 residues. CDR1 is LNHNV, CDR2 YYDKDF, per germline (reference sequence). With 6 bases removed from V and 5 bases from J, the gap between germline ends came to 17 bases. The CDR3 loop is CATSRAGKGDQPQHF. The CDR3 region has the DNA TGTGCCACCAGTCGAGCAGGGAAAGGTGATCAGCCCCAGCATTTT.

This CDR3 is CSVVSRGGDTEAFF. CDR3 bases: TGCAGCGTTGTTTCCAGGGGGGGAGACACTGAAGCTTTCTTT. The chain joins TRBV29-1 to TRBJ1-1, with 7 bases that match TRBD1. There are 14 residues in the CDR3. The junction had 8 bases not matched to a gene; V was cut back by 4 bases and J by 3 bases. Germline V gives CDR1 SQVTM, CDR2 ANQGSEA.

This clonotype came up a few times. This rearrangement joins TRBV24-1 to TRBJ2-1, with D maybe TRBD1 (5 bases). The CDR3 is 13 amino acids. V shed 4 bases and J shed 10 bases, with 13 bases lying between them. CDR1 is KGHDR, CDR2 SFDVKD, per germline. The CDR3 sequence is CATSEFVWGEQFF. The CDR3 DNA reads as TGTGCCACCAGTGAATTCGTGTGGGGCGAGCAGTTCTTC.

This chain links TRBV29-1 with TRBJ2-7; D unresolved. V lost 0 bases, J lost 2 bases, and 11 bases lay in between. The length of the CDR3 is 14 residues. CDR1 and CDR2 (germline): SQVTM, ANQGSEA. CDR3 in amino acids: CSVEDIGSPYEQYF. Written as DNA, the CDR3 is TGCAGCGTTGAAGATATCGGGTCCCCCTACGAGCAGTACTTC.

The rearrangement joins TRBV9 to TRBJ1-1; D is perhaps TRBD1 (5 bases). The CDR3 length is 13 residues. The V end lost 0 bases, the J end lost 7 bases, and 10 bases lay between the germline ends. In germline, CDR1 is SGDLS, CDR2 YYNGEE. This chain's CDR3 is CASSVGGRDEAFF. CDR3 nucleotides: TGTGCCAGCAGCGTAGGGGGACGGGATGAAGCTTTCTTT.

The chain uses TRBV24-1 and TRBJ1-5, with TRBD1 matching over 7 bases. Germline CDR1 and CDR2: KGHDR and SFDVKD. The CDR3 is 15 amino acids. V lost 4 bases and J lost 3; bases outside the gene matches: 5. The CDR3 DNA sequence: TGTGCCACCAGTGAAGGGCAGGGGGTCAATCAGCCCCAGCATTTT. Protein sequence: CATSEGQGVNQPQHF.

This chain connects TRBV19 to TRBJ1-5, with D tentatively TRBD1 (5 bases). The V gene's germline CDR1 is LNHDA and CDR2 SQIVND (reference sequence). This CDR3 is 14 amino acids long. Trimming shortened V by 6 bases and J by 0 bases, and 9 bases separated the two germline ends. This CDR3 is CASRQGHSNQPQHF. Here the CDR3 DNA reads TGTGCCAGTAGGCAGGGTCATAGCAATCAGCCCCAGCATTTT.

In its sample, this clonotype was seen a few times. This chain uses TRBV5-1 with TRBJ2-3, with 9 bases that match TRBD1. Germline V lookup: CDR1 SGHRS, CDR2 YFSETQ. The trim removed 0 bases at V and 0 bases at J, leaving 8 bases unmatched. The CDR3 has 18 residues. DNA of the CDR3: TGCGCCAGCAGCTTGGTAAACAGGGGGCCTTCTAGCACAGATACGCAGTATTTT. It codes for CASSLVNRGPSSTDTQYF. The whole variable domain, remainder taken from reference TRBV5-1 and TRBJ2-3, is KAGVTQTPRYLIKTRGQQVTLSCSPISGHRSVSWYQQTPGQGLQFLFEYFSETQRNKGNFPGRFSGRQFSNSRSEMNVSTLELGDSALYLCASSLVNRGPSSTDTQYFGPGTRLTVL.

This clonotype was observed at least ten times. The DNA of the CDR3 is TGCAGCGTTGAAGGCCTCTCCCTTGCCCCGAATGAGCAGTTCTTC. Protein: CSVEGLSLAPNEQFF. The V call is TRBV29-1, the J call TRBJ2-1; D ambiguous. Germline CDR1 is SQVTM and CDR2 is ANQGSEA. The V end was cut by 1 base, the J end by 7 bases, with 17 bases between. There are 15 residues in the CDR3.

The V gene is TRBV5-1, the J gene TRBJ1-1; no definite D call. The length of the CDR3 is 15 residues. The ends were cut back, 0 bases at V and 1 base at J, with 10 bases in the middle. CDR1 and CDR2 (germline): SGHRS, YFSETQ. The CDR3 loop is CASSLASGRNTEAFF. Here the CDR3 DNA reads TGCGCCAGCAGCTTGGCTTCCGGGAGGAACACTGAAGCTTTCTTT.

The chain has TRBV7-6 and TRBJ2-7; no firm D call. CDR3 length: 15 residues. V lost 3 bases and J 1 base, leaving 13 bases between the germline ends. Per the germline V gene, CDR1 is SGHVS and CDR2 is FNYEAQ. CDR3 nucleotide sequence: TGTGCCAGCAGCTTTCGGCACCACAGTTCCTACGAGCAGTACTTC. Encoded protein: CASSFRHHSSYEQYF.

The V gene is TRBV20-1, the J gene TRBJ1-4, with D maybe TRBD1 (5 bases). Germline CDR1 is DFQATT and CDR2 is SNEGSKA (reference sequence). The CDR3 is 10 amino acids. The V end was cut by 6 bases, the J end by 16 bases, with 15 bases between. The CDR3 loop is CSAEGSGTFF. The CDR3 DNA sequence: TGCAGTGCCGAGGGGAGTGGCACGTTTTTT.

V gene TRBV5-6 combines with J gene TRBJ2-3, with 9 positions matching TRBD2. The CDR3 is made up of 16 amino acids. The J segment lost 5 bases and the V segment lost 5 bases, leaving 12 bases of the junction unmatched. Germline V gives CDR1 SGHDT, CDR2 YYEEEE. CDR3 bases: TGTGCCAGCAGTTTTTCTCCTAGCGGGACGGGAGATACGCAGTATTTT. Protein product: CASSFSPSGTGDTQYF.

This clonotype was seen more than once but under ten times. The rearrangement uses TRBV20-1 and TRBJ2-3; 13 bases match TRBD2. The CDR3 spans 17 residues. V was pared by 3 bases and J by 0 bases, with 6 bases of the junction left unmatched. Looked up from germline, CDR1 is DFQATT and CDR2 is SNEGSKA (reference sequence). CDR3 coding DNA: TGCAGTGCTAGTTTACTAGCGGGGGGGCCCAGCACAGATACGCAGTATTTT. Residues: CSASLLAGGPSTDTQYF.

This clonotype was counted many times. The chain has TRBV5-1 and TRBJ2-1, with D perhaps matching TRBD2 (6 bases). Germline CDR1 SGHRS, CDR2 YFSETQ. The V end was cut by 0 bases, the J end by 5 bases, with 15 bases between. The CDR3 has 16 amino acids. The CDR3, as DNA: TGCGCCAGCAGCTTGGTGGCGGGGACCAGGGACAATGAGCAGTTCTTC. The encoded protein is CASSLVAGTRDNEQFF.

This clonotype was seen a few times. V gene TRBV11-2 combines with J gene TRBJ2-1; D gene uncertain. The germline V gene encodes CDR1 SGHAT and CDR2 FQNNGV. The length of the CDR3 is 17 residues. The germline V and J ends were trimmed by 5 bases and 5 bases, with 22 bases remaining between them. The CDR3 spells CASSPVRAWRVHNEQFF. CDR3 DNA sequence: TGTGCCAGCAGCCCAGTTCGGGCATGGCGTGTCCACAATGAGCAGTTCTTC.

The chain recombines TRBV29-1 with TRBJ1-5; 9 bases map to TRBD1. Germline V gene sequence: CDR1 SQVTM, CDR2 ANQGSEA. Germline trimming cut 6 bases from V and 5 bases from J; bases unmatched to any gene: 5. CDR3 length: 13 residues. The CDR3, as DNA: TGCAGCGTGGGGACAGGGACCCATCAGCCCCAGCATTTT. Amino acid sequence: CSVGTGTHQPQHF.

This clonotype was seen a handful of times. V and J are TRBV3-1 and TRBJ2-5; 8 nucleotides line up with TRBD2. The germline V gene has CDR1 LGHDT and CDR2 YNNKEL (reference sequence). The CDR3 loop spans 17 amino acids. Trimming cost V 2 bases and J 5 bases; bases outside gene matches: 13. The CDR3 spells CASSQFSTSATGETQYF. The CDR3 nucleotides are TGTGCCAGCAGCCAATTCTCGACTAGCGCGACGGGGGAGACCCAGTACTTC.